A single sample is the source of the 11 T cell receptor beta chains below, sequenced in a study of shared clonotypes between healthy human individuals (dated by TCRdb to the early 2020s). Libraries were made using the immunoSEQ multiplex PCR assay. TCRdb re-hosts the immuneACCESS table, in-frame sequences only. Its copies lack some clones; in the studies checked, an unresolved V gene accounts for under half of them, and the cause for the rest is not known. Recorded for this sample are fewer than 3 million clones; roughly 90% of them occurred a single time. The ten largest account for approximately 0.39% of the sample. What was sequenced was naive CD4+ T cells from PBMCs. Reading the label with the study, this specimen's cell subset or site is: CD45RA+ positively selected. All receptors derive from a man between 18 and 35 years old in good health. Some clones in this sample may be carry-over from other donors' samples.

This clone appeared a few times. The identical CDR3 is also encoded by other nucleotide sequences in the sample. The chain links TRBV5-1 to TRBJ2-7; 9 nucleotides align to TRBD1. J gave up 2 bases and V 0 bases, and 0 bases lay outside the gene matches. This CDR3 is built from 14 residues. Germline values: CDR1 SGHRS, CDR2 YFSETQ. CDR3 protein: CASSLGQGAYEQYF. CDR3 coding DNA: TGCGCCAGCAGCTTGGGACAGGGGGCCTACGAGCAGTACTTC. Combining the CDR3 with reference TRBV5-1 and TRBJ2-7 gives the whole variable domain KAGVTQTPRYLIKTRGQQVTLSCSPISGHRSVSWYQQTPGQGLQFLFEYFSETQRNKGNFPGRFSGRQFSNSRSEMNVSTLELGDSALYLCASSLGQGAYEQYFGPGTRLTVT.

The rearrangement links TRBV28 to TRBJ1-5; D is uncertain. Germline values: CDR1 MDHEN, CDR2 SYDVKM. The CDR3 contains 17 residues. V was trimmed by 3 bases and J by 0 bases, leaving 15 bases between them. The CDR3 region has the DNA TGTGCCAGCAGTTTCGGGCGGACGGTCTATAGCAATCAGCCCCAGCATTTT. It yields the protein CASSFGRTVYSNQPQHF.

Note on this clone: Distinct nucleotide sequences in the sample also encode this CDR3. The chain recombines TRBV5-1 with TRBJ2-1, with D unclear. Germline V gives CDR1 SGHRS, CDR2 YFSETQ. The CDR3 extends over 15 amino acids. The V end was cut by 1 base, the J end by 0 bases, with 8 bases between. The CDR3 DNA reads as TGCGCCAGCAGCTTGATCGGAAGCTCCTACAATGAGCAGTTCTTC. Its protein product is CASSLIGSSYNEQFF.

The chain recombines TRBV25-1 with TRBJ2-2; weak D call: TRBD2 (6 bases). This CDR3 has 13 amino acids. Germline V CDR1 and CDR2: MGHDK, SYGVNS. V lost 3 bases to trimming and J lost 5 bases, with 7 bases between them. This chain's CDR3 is CASSDRETGELFF. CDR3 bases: TGTGCCAGCAGTGACCGGGAGACCGGGGAGCTGTTTTTT.

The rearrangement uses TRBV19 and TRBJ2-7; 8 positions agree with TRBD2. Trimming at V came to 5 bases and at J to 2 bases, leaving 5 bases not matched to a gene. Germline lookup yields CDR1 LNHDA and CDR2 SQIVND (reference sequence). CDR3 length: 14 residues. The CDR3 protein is CASSPLAGTYEQYF. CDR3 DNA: TGTGCCAGTAGTCCCCTAGCGGGCACCTACGAGCAGTACTTC.

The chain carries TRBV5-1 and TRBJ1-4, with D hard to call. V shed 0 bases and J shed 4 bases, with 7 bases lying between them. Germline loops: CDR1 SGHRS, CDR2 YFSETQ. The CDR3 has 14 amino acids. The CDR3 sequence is CASSLETYNEKLFF. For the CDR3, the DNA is TGCGCCAGCAGCTTGGAAACCTATAATGAAAAACTGTTTTTT.

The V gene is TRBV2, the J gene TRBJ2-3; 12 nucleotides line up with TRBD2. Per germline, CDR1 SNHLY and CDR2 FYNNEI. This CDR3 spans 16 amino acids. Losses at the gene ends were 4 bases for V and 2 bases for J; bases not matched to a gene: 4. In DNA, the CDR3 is TGTGCCAGCAGTGTACTAGCGGGAGGATTCACAGATACGCAGTATTTT. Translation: CASSVLAGGFTDTQYF.

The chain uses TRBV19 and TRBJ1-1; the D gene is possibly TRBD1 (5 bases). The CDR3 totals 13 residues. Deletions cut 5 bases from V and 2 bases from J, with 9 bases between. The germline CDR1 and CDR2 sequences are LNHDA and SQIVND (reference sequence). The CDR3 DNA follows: TGTGCCAGTAGTGGCAGGGCCAACACTGAAGCTTTCTTT. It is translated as CASSGRANTEAFF.

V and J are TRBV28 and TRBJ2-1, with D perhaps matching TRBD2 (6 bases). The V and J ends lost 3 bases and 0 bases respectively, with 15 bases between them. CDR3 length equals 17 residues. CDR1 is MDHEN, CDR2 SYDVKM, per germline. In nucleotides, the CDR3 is TGTGCCAGCAGTTTCGCCCCGGGGAGGAGCTCCTACAATGAGCAGTTCTTC. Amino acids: CASSFAPGRSSYNEQFF.

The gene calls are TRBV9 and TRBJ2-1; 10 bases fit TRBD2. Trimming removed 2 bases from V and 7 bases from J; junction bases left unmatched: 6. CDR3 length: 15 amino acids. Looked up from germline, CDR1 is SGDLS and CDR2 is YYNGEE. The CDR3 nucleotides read TGTGCCAGCAGCGTGTCTAGCGGGAGAGGTAATGAGCAGTTCTTC. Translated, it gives CASSVSSGRGNEQFF. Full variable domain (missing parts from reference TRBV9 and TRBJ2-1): DSGVTQTPKHLITATGQRVTLRCSPRSGDLSVYWYQQSLDQGLQFLIQYYNGEERAKGNILERFSAQQFPDLHSELNLSSLELGDSALYFCASSVSSGRGNEQFFGPGTRLTVL.

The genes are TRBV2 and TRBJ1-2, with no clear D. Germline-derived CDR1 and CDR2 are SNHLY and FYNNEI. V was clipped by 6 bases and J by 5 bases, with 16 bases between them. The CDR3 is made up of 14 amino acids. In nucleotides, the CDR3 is TGTGCCAGCAGGGAGCAAGGGATCGGGTATGGCTACACCTTC. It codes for CASREQGIGYGYTF. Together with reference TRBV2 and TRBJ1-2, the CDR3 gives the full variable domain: EPEVTQTPSHQVTQMGQEVILRCVPISNHLYFYWYRQILGQKVEFLVSFYNNEISEKSEIFDDQFSVERPDGSNFTLKIRSTKLEDSAMYFCASREQGIGYGYTFGSGTRLTVV.